This T cell receptor beta chain derives from a study of glioma-infiltrating T cells after dendritic cell vaccination. PBMC were collected before vaccination, two weeks after the third vaccination, and at progression. The immunoSEQ assay amplified TCRB CDR3 from up to roughly 2 ug DNA. Produced via immunoSEQ multiplex PCR; TCRdb's table is partial and in-frame only. The sample carries fewer than 110,000 clones, roughly 79% recorded once. Germline V gene sequence: CDR1 MNHEY, CDR2 SMNVEV (reference sequence). The CDR3 runs 13 residues. Between the trimmed V and J ends, which lost 4 bases and 6 bases, there was a span of 9 bases.

The V call is TRBV27, the J call TRBJ1-4; D unclear. This TCR was recovered from a human donor with glioblastoma. The sample here was blood, taken before dendritic cell vaccination. Written as DNA, the CDR3 is TGTGCCAGCAGTTATACGGGGTATGAAAAACTGTTTTTT. Its translation is CASSYTGYEKLFF.